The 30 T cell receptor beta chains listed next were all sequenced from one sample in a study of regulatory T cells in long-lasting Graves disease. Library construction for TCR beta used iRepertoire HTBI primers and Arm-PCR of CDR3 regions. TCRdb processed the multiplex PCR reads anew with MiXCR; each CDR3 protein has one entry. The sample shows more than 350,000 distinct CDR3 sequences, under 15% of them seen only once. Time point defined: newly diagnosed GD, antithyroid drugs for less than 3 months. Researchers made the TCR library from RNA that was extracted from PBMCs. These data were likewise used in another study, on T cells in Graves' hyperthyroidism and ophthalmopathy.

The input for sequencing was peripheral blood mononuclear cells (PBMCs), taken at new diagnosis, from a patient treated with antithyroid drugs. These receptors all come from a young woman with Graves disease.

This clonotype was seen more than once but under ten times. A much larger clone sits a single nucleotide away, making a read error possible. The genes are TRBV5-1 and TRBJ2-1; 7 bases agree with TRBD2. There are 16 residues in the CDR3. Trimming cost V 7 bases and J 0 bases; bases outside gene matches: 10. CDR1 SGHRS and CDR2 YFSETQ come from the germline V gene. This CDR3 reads CASGGTGGHSYNEQFF. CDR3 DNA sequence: TGCGCCAGCGGGGGAACGGGAGGACACTCCTACAATGAGCAGTTCTTC. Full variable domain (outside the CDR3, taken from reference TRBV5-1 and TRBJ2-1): KAGVTQTPRYLIKTRGQQVTLSCSPISGHRSVSWYQQTPGQGLQFLFEYFSETQRNKGNFPGRFSGRQFSNSRSEMNVSTLELGDSALYLCASGGTGGHSYNEQFFGPGTRLTVL.

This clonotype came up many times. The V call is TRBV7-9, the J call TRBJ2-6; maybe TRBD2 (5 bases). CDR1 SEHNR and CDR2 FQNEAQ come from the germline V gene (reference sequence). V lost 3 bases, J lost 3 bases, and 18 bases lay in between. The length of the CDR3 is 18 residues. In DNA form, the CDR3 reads TGTGCCAGCAGCTTTGGGCGTATGGGAGAAGGTGGGGCCAACGTCCTGACTTTC. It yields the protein CASSFGRMGEGGANVLTF.

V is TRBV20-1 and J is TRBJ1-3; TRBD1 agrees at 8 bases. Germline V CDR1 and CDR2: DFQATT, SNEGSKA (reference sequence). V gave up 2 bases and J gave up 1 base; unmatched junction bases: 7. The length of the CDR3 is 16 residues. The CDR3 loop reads CSARHRDRQSGNTIYF. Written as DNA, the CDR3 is TGCAGTGCTAGACACCGGGACAGGCAATCTGGAAACACCATATATTTT.

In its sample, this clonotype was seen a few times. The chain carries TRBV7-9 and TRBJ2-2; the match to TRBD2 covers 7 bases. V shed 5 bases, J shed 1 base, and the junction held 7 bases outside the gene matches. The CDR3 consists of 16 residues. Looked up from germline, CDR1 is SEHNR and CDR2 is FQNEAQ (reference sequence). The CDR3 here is CASSRSGGGNTGELFF. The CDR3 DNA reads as TGTGCCAGCAGCCGCTCAGGCGGGGGGAACACCGGGGAGCTGTTTTTT. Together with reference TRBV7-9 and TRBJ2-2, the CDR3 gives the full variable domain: DTGVSQNPRHKITKRGQNVTFRCDPISEHNRLYWYRQTLGQGPEFLTYFQNEAQLEKSRLLSDRFSAERPKGSFSTLEIQRTEQGDSAMYLCASSRSGGGNTGELFFGEGSRLTVL.

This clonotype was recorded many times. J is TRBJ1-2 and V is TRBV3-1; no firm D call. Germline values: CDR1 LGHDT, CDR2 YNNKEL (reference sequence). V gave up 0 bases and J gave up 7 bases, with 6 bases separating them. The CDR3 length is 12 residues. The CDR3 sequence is CASSQDYGGYTF. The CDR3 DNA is TGTGCCAGCAGCCAAGATTACGGTGGCTACACCTTC.

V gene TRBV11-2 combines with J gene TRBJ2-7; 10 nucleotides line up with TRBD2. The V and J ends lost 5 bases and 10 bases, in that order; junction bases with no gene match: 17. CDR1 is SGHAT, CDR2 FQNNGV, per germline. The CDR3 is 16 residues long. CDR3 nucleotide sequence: TGTGCCAGCAGCCCCCCTTGGACTAGCGGACACAGCTTACAGTACTTC. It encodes CASSPPWTSGHSLQYF.

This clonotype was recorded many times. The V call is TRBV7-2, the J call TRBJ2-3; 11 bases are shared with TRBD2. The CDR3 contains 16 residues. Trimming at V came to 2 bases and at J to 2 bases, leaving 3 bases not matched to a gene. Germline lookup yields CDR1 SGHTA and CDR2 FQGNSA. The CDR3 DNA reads TGTGCCAGCAGCTTATTACTAGCGGGGGCCACAGATACGCAGTATTTT. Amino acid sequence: CASSLLLAGATDTQYF.

CDR3 region: CAFRDRGRYGYTF. The CDR3 DNA follows: TGTGCCTTCCGGGACAGGGGCCGGTATGGCTACACCTTC. The J gene is TRBJ1-2, the V gene TRBV30, with 10 bases aligning to TRBD1. In germline, CDR1 is GTSNPN, CDR2 SVGIG (reference sequence). The junction had 7 bases not matched to a gene; V was cut back by 7 bases and J by 5 bases. The CDR3 is made up of 13 amino acids.

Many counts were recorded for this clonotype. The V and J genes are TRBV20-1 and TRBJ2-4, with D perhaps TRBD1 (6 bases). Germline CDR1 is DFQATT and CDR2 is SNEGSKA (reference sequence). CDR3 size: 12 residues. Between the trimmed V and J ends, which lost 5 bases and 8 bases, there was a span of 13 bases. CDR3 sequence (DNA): TGCAGTGCTTCAACAGGGTCGGACATTCAGTACTTC. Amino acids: CSASTGSDIQYF.

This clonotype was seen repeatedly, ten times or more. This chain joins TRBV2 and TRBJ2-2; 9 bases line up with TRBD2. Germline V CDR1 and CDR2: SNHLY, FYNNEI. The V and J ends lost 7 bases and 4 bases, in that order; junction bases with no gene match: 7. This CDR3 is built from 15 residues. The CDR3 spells CASTRAGGSTGELFF. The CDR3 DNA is TGTGCCAGCACTCGAGCGGGAGGTAGCACCGGGGAGCTGTTTTTT.

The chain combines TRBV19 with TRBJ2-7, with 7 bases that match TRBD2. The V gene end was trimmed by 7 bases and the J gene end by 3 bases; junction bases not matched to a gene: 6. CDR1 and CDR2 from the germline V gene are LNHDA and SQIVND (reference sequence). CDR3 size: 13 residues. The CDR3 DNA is TGTGCCAGTAACGGCGGGAGAGGCTACGAGCAGTACTTC. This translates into CASNGGRGYEQYF.

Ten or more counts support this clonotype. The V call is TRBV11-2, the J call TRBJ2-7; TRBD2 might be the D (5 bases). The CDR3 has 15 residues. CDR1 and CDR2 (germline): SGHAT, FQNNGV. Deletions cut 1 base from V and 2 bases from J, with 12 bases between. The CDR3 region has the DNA TGTGCCAGCAGCTTAGGGACTCCTTACCCCTACGAGCAGTACTTC. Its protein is CASSLGTPYPYEQYF.

CDR3 region: CASSVAGNYYEKLFF. CDR3 bases: TGTGCCAGCAGCGTCGCAGGGAATTATTATGAAAAACTGTTTTTT. The J gene is TRBJ1-4, the V gene TRBV9, with D possibly TRBD1 on 5 matching bases. The germline V and J ends were trimmed by 2 bases and 6 bases, with 14 bases remaining between them. The CDR3 spans 15 residues. Germline CDR1 and CDR2: SGDLS and YYNGEE.

The CDR3 is CSVDQSQSYGYTF. CDR3 coding DNA: TGCAGCGTTGATCAAAGTCAGAGCTATGGCTACACCTTC. V and J are TRBV29-1 and TRBJ1-2; D remains ambiguous. V lost 3 bases to trimming and J lost 4 bases, with 12 bases between them. Germline CDR1 and CDR2: SQVTM and ANQGSEA. The CDR3 runs 13 residues.

As DNA, the CDR3 is TGTGCCAGCAGTTACCTAGCTAACTATGGCTACACCTTC. Translating gives CASSYLANYGYTF. This rearrangement joins TRBV6-5 to TRBJ1-2; no reliable D call. Deletions cut 2 bases from V and 0 bases from J, with 4 bases between. The germline V gene encodes CDR1 MNHEY and CDR2 SVGAGI. The CDR3 loop spans 13 amino acids.

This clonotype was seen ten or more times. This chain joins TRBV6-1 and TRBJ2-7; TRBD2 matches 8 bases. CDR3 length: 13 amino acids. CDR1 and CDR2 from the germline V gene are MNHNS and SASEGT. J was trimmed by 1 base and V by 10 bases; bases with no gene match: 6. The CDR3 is CATGERESYEQYF. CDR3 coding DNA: TGTGCCACCGGGGAGCGGGAGTCCTACGAGCAGTACTTC.

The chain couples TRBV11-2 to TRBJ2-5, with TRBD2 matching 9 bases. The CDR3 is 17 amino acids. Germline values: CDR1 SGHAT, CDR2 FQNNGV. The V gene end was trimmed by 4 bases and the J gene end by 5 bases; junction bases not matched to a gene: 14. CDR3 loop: CASSSEVGSGRVETQYF. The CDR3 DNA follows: TGTGCCAGCAGCTCCGAAGTCGGTAGCGGGAGAGTTGAGACCCAGTACTTC.

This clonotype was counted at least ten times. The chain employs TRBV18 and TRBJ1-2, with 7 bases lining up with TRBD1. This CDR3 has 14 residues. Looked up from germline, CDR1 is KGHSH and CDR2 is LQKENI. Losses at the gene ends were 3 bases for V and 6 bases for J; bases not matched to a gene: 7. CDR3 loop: CASSPGDSRNGYTF. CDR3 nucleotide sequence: TGTGCCAGCTCACCGGGGGACAGTCGAAATGGCTACACCTTC.

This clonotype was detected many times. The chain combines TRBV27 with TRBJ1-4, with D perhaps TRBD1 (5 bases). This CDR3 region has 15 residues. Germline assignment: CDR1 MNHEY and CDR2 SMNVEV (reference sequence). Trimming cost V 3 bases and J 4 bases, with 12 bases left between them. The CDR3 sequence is CASSLARGYNEKLFF. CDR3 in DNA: TGTGCCAGCAGTTTGGCCCGGGGCTATAATGAAAAACTGTTTTTT. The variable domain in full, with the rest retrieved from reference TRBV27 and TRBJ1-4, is EAQVTQNPRYLITVTGKKLTVTCSQNMNHEYMSWYRQDPGLGLRQIYYSMNVEVTDKGDVPEGYKVSRKEKRNFPLILESPSPNQTSLYFCASSLARGYNEKLFFGSGTQLSVL.

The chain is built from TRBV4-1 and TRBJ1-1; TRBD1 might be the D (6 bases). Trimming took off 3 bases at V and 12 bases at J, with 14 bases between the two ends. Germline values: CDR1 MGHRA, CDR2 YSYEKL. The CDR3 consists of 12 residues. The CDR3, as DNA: TGCGCCAGCAGCCAGAGCGGGGGCGTAACTTTCTTT. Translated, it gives CASSQSGGVTFF.

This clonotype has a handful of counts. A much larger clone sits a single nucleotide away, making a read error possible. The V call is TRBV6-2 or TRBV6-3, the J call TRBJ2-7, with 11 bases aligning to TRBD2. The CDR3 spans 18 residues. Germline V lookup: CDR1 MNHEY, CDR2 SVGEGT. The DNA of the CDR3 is TGTGCCAGCGGTTACTGGTTTGGACTAGCGGGCCCCCCCTACGAGCAGTACTTC. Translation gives CASGYWFGLAGPPYEQYF.

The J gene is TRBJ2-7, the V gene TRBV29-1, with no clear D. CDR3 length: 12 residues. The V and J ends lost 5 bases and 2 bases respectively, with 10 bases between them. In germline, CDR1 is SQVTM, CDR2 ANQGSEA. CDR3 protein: CSVSRTTYEQYF. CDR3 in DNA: TGCAGCGTTTCCCGAACCACCTACGAGCAGTACTTC.

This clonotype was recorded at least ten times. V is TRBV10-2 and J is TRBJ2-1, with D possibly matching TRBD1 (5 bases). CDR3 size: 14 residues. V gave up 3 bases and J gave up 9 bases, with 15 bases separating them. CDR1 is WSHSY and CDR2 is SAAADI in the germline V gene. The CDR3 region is CASSEPDSASEQFF. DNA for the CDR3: TGCGCCAGCAGTGAACCCGACAGTGCCTCTGAGCAGTTCTTC.

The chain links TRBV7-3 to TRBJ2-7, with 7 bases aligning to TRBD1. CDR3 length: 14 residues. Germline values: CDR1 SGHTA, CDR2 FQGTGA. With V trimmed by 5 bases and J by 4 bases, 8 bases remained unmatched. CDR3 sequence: CASSPGTELYEQYF. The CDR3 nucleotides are TGTGCCAGCAGCCCGGGGACAGAACTTTACGAGCAGTACTTC.

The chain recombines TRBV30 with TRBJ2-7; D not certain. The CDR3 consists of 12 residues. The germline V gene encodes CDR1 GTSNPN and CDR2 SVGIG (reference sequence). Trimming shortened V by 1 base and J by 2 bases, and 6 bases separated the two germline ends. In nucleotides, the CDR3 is TGTGCCTGGAGTGAGAATGCCTACGAGCAGTACTTC. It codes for CAWSENAYEQYF.

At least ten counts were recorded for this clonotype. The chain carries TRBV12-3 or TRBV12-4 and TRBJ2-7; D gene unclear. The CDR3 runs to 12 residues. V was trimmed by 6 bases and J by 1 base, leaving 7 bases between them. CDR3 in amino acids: CASRSNSYEQYF. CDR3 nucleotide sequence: TGTGCCAGCAGGTCCAATTCCTACGAGCAGTACTTC.

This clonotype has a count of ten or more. The CDR3 DNA sequence: TGTGCCAGCAGCCCCGCTGGGGCGGGAGTTGTCACAGATACGCAGTATTTT. This codes for CASSPAGAGVVTDTQYF. V is TRBV6-2 or TRBV6-3 and J is TRBJ2-3; TRBD2 agrees at 7 bases. Trimming at V came to 6 bases and at J to 2 bases, leaving 14 bases not matched to a gene. Germline V gene lookup returns CDR1 MNHEY and CDR2 SVGEGT. The length of the CDR3 is 17 residues.

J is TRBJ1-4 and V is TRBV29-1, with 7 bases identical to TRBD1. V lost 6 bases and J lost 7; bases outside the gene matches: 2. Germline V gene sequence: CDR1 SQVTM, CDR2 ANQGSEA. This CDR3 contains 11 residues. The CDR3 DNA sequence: TGCAGCGTACGGACAGGTGAAAAACTGTTTTTT. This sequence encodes CSVRTGEKLFF.

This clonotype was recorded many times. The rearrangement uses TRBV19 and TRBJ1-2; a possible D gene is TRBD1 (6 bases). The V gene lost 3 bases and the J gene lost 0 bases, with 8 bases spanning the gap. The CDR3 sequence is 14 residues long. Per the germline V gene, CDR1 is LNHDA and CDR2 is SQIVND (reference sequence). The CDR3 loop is CASSMDSTNYGYTF. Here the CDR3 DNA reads TGTGCCAGTAGTATGGACAGCACTAACTATGGCTACACCTTC.

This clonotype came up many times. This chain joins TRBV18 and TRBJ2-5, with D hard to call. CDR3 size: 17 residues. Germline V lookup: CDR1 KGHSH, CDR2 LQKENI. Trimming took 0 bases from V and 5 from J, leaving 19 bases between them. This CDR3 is CASSPPFADVGRETQYF. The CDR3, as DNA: TGTGCCAGCTCACCACCGTTCGCGGACGTGGGTCGTGAGACCCAGTACTTC.